This T cell receptor (beta chain) appears in the sequencing data of a study of T-cell memory formation after mild COVID-19. Study-level background: The study found TCR clusters largely donor specific. Study-level points and caveats: CD8+ contracting clones occupied EMRA, while CD4+ ones occupied mainly CM and EM. The appearance of some responding clones in pre-infection memory suggested that cross-reactive memory joined.

There are a few counts of this clonotype. Its antigen remains unidentified. The germline V and J ends were trimmed by 2 bases and 1 base, with 8 bases remaining between them. CDR1 and CDR2 from the germline V gene are SEHNR and FQNEAQ (reference sequence). The CDR3 is 14 residues long. Constant-segment primers served in 5'RACE that generated TCR alpha and TCR beta cDNA libraries bearing sample barcodes and UMIs. TCRdb re-analysed the 5' RACE reads in MiXCR, keeping a single row per CDR3 protein. This sample has 470,000 or so distinct CDR3 sequences, with 18% found just once. The sample was PBMCs or a T cell subset sorted from them (not recorded which). This sequence originates from an adult woman who had mild COVID-19 (a few samples of this study predate the infection). Cell type and time point are not known. This sequence joins TRBV7-9 and TRBJ2-5, with D hard to call. CDR3 amino acids: CASSLSVLQETQYF. The CDR3 bases are TGTGCCAGCAGCTTAAGCGTACTCCAAGAGACCCAGTACTTC.